This TCR beta chain was documented in a study of blood T cells in healthy people across ages. Whole-study findings and limits: Strongly correlated with naive T cell percentage was TCR beta diversity.

In this sample, this clonotype turned up once. Antigen: not known. With a J-beta primer mix and a sample-barcoded 5' primer, a second PCR ran about 7 to 12 cycles. Unique molecular identifiers of 12 random nucleotides labeled each cDNA. Every sample gave at least 3 million paired-end reads containing CDR3. MiXCR, applied by TCRdb to the 5' RACE reads, yields one record per CDR3 protein. The sample holds roughly 1,300,000 distinct CDR3 sequences, almost 60% seen once. The individuals who served as donors were healthy Caucasians living in Russia, aged roughly 6 to 100. The receptor was isolated from a man between 18 and 29 years old in good health. The sample comprised blood.

CDR3 DNA sequence: TGTGCCAGCAGACCCACTAGCGGGGGGGCAACAGATACGCAGTATTTT. Translated, it gives CASRPTSGGATDTQYF. The chain recombines TRBV28 with TRBJ2-3, with 13 bases fitting TRBD2. There are 16 residues in the CDR3. The germline V gene has CDR1 MDHEN and CDR2 SYDVKM. Germline trimming cut 6 bases from V and 3 bases from J; bases unmatched to any gene: 6. The variable domain in full, with the rest retrieved from reference TRBV28 and TRBJ2-3, is DVKVTQSSRYLVKRTGEKVFLECVQDMDHENMFWYRQDPGLGLRLIYFSYDVKMKEKGDIPEGYSVSREKKERFSLILESASTNQTSMYLCASRPTSGGATDTQYFGPGTRLTVL.